These 15 T cell receptor beta chains came from one sample sequenced in a study of CD8+CD57+ T cells in acquired aplastic anemia. TCR beta VDJ and CDR3 profiling used genomic DNA as template. TCRdb reprocessed the reads via MiXCR and lists one record per CDR3 protein. Here the sample spans 190,000 or so distinct CDR3 sequences, over 55% being singletons. Sequencing used sorted CD4+, CD8+, or CD8+CD57+ T cells (not recorded which) from PBMCs. Every receptor here comes from a human donor in good health.

This clonotype showed up just once. The chain has TRBV9 and TRBJ2-5; D uncertain. V dropped 1 base and J dropped 5 bases, with 15 bases sitting between them. Germline V CDR1 and CDR2: SGDLS, YYNGEE. The CDR3 has 15 residues. Here the CDR3 reads CASSVFGRRAETQYF. The CDR3 nucleotides are TGTGCCAGCAGCGTATTTGGGCGTAGGGCGGAGACCCAGTACTTC.

This clonotype was observed once. The gene calls are TRBV19 and TRBJ2-1, with 9 nucleotides matching TRBD1. The CDR3 has 15 residues. V dropped 4 bases and J dropped 3; count of bases not matched to a gene: 4. Germline values: CDR1 LNHDA, CDR2 SQIVND (reference sequence). The CDR3: CASSTDRGRYNEQFF. The DNA of the CDR3 is TGTGCCAGTAGTACGGACAGGGGACGCTACAATGAGCAGTTCTTC.

V usage is TRBV12-3 or TRBV12-4 and J usage is TRBJ2-2; D is perhaps TRBD1 (6 bases). The CDR3 has 14 amino acids. The V gene lost 0 bases and the J gene lost 7 bases, with 9 bases spanning the gap. DNA for the CDR3: TGTGCCAGCAGTTTAGCTCAGGGGTACGGGGAGCTGTTTTTT. Amino acid sequence: CASSLAQGYGELFF.

V usage is TRBV7-2 and J usage is TRBJ2-3; D ambiguous. Germline-derived CDR1 and CDR2 are SGHTA and FQGNSA. CDR3 length: 15 amino acids. Trimming took 4 bases from V and 0 from J, leaving 11 bases between them. CDR3 DNA sequence: TGTGCCAGCAGCTCTATCGGACGGAGCACAGATACGCAGTATTTT. Translation gives CASSSIGRSTDTQYF. The full variable domain, completed using reference TRBV7-2 and TRBJ2-3, is GAGVSQSPSNKVTEKGKDVELRCDPISGHTALYWYRQSLGQGLEFLIYFQGNSAPDKSGLPSDRFSAERTGGSVSTLTIQRTQQEDSAVYLCASSSIGRSTDTQYFGPGTRLTVL.

The chain carries TRBV5-1 and TRBJ2-1; weak D call: TRBD1 (6 bases). The CDR3 totals 15 residues. V shed 0 bases and J shed 2 bases, with 9 bases lying between them. From germline, CDR1 is SGHRS and CDR2 YFSETQ. CDR3 nucleotide sequence: TGCGCCAGCAGCTTGGGGGACACGACCTACAATGAGCAGTTCTTC. It specifies CASSLGDTTYNEQFF.

The V call is TRBV25-1, the J call TRBJ2-7; D is uncertain. V was trimmed by 3 bases and J by 7 bases, leaving 25 bases between them. The CDR3 is 17 amino acids. CDR1 is MGHDK, CDR2 SYGVNS, per germline. The CDR3 DNA sequence: TGTGCCAGCAGTGATAAAAGGGCGTCGAGCTCCTACAATGAGCAGTACTTC. Encoded protein: CASSDKRASSSYNEQYF.

V and J are TRBV7-9 and TRBJ1-1; 8 nucleotides align to TRBD1. The CDR3 totals 13 residues. The V and J ends lost 5 bases and 6 bases, in that order; junction bases with no gene match: 5. Germline CDR1 reads SEHNR; CDR2 reads FQNEAQ (reference sequence). The CDR3 region has the DNA TGTGCCAGCAGCCCAGACAGGGGCGCTGAAGCTTTCTTT. Amino acids: CASSPDRGAEAFF.

On this clonotype itself: The final CDR3 position lacks the conserved phenylalanine or tryptophan, pointing to a likely read error. This chain uses TRBV6-4 with TRBJ2-3, with TRBD2 identical over 7 bases. This CDR3 region has 16 residues. From germline, CDR1 is MRHNA and CDR2 SNTAGT. CDR3 residues: CASSDSGGTGTDTQYS. CDR3 coding DNA: TGTGCCAGCAGTGACTCGGGAGGGACGGGCACAGACACGCAGTATTCT.

This clonotype was seen at least ten times. The gene calls are TRBV5-1 and TRBJ1-1; no clear D. Trimming left V 5 bases short and J 0 bases short, with 11 bases between. CDR1 and CDR2 (germline): SGHRS, YFSETQ. This CDR3 region has 14 residues. For the CDR3, the DNA is TGCGCCAGCAGAACAGACTTAATGAACACTGAAGCTTTCTTT. Translated, it gives CASRTDLMNTEAFF.

The V call is TRBV20-1, the J call TRBJ2-7, with D maybe TRBD1 (6 bases). V was trimmed by 3 bases and J by 3 bases, leaving 15 bases between them. The CDR3 is 14 amino acids. CDR1 DFQATT and CDR2 SNEGSKA come from the germline V gene (reference sequence). The CDR3 DNA is TGCAGTGCTAGTCTGCAGGGGAGAGGCTACGAGCAGTACTTC. This sequence encodes CSASLQGRGYEQYF.

The chain joins TRBV7-2 to TRBJ1-6, with no clear D. V was cut by 0 bases and J by 6 bases, with 9 bases left in between. This CDR3 spans 15 amino acids. Germline CDR1 SGHTA, CDR2 FQGNSA. The CDR3 nucleotides are TGTGCCAGCAGCTTAGCAAGCGGGGTTAATTCACCCCTCCACTTT. Translated, it gives CASSLASGVNSPLHF.

Comment on this clonotype: At one of its ends the junction is not consistent with the germline gene, which may arise from a read error. This rearrangement joins TRBV7-3 to TRBJ2-5; TRBD2 might be the D (6 bases). CDR1 and CDR2 from the germline V gene are SGHTA and FQGTGA. This CDR3 is 16 amino acids long. In DNA, the CDR3 is TGTGCCAGCAGCTTGCAGGGAATAGCGGTAGGGGAGACCCTGTACTTC. Protein product: CASSLQGIAVGETLYF.

A single count supports this clonotype. This sequence joins TRBV20-1 and TRBJ1-2, with D possibly being TRBD1 (5 bases). Germline-derived CDR1 and CDR2 are DFQATT and SNEGSKA (reference sequence). The V end lost 6 bases, the J end lost 4 bases, and 15 bases lay between the germline ends. CDR3 length equals 13 residues. CDR3 residues: CSAGMGVSYGYTF. The DNA of the CDR3 is TGCAGTGCCGGGATGGGGGTTAGCTATGGCTACACCTTC.

The chain combines TRBV7-3 with TRBJ1-1; the D gene is possibly TRBD1 (5 bases). The CDR3 is made up of 14 amino acids. Trimming left V 6 bases short and J 4 bases short, with 15 bases between. CDR1 and CDR2 from the germline V gene are SGHTA and FQGTGA. CDR3 protein: CASSPGQGVTEAFF. The CDR3 region has the DNA TGTGCCAGCAGTCCGGGGCAGGGAGTCACTGAAGCTTTCTTT.

This clonotype occurred many times. The chain is built from TRBV2 and TRBJ2-7, with D possibly being TRBD1 or TRBD2 (7 bases each). There are 14 residues in the CDR3. V was clipped by 8 bases and J by 0 bases, with 14 bases between them. From germline, CDR1 is SNHLY and CDR2 FYNNEI. CDR3 in amino acids: CASGGDRDSYEQYF. In DNA form, the CDR3 reads TGTGCCAGCGGGGGGGACAGAGACTCCTACGAGCAGTACTTC.